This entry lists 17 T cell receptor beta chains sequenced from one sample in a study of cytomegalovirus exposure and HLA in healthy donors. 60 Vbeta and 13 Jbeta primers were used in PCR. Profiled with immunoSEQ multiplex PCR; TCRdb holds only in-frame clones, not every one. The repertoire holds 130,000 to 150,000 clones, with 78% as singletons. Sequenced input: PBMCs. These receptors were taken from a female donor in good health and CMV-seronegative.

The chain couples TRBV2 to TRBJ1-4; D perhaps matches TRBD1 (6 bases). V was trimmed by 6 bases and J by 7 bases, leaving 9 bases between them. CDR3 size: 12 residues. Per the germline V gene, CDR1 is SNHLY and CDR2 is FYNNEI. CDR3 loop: CASRQGFEKLFF. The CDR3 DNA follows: TGTGCCAGCAGGCAGGGGTTTGAAAAACTGTTTTTT.

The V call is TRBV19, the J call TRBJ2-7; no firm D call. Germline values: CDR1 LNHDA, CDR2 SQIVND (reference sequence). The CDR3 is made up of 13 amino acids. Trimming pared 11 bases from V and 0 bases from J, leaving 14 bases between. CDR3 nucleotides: TGTGCCTGCTCCCGAGACACCTCCTACGAGCAGTACTTC. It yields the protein CACSRDTSYEQYF.

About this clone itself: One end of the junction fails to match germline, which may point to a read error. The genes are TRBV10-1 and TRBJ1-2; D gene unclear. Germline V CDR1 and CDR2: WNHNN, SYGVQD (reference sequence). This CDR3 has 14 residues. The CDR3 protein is CASTSRSPNYGYPF. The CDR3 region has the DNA TGCGCCAGCACGAGTAGGTCTCCTAACTATGGCTACCCCTTC.

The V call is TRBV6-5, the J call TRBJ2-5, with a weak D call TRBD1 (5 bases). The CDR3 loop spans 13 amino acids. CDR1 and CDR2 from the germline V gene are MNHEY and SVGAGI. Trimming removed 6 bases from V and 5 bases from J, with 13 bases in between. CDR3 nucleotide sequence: TGTGCCAGCAGGAAGACAGTTCGGGAGACCCAGTACTTC. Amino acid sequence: CASRKTVRETQYF.

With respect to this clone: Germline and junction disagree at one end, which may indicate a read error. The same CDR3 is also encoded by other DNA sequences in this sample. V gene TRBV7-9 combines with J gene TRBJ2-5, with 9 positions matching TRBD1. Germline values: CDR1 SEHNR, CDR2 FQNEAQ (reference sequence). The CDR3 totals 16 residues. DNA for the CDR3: TGTTCCAGCAGCTTAGGGGAAACAGGGGGCCGGGAGACCCAGTACTTC. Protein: CSSSLGETGGRETQYF. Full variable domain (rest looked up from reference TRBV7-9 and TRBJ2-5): DTGVSQNPRHKITKRGQNVTFRCDPISEHNRLYWYRQTLGQGPEFLTYFQNEAQLEKSRLLSDRFSAERPKGSFSTLEIQRTEQGDSAMYLCSSSLGETGGRETQYFGPGTRLLVL.

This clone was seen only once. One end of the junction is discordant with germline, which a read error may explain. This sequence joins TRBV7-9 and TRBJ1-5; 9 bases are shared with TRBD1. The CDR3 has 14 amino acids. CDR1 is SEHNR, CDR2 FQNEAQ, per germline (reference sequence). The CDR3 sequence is CSSSFGTGNQPQHF. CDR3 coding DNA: TGTTCCAGCAGCTTCGGGACAGGGAATCAGCCCCAGCATTTT.

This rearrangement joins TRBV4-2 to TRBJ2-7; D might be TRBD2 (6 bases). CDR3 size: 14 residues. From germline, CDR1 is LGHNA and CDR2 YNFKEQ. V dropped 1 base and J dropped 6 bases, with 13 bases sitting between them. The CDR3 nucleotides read TGTGCCAGCAGCCAAGGACTAGAGGTGGGCGAGCAGTACTTC. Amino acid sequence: CASSQGLEVGEQYF.

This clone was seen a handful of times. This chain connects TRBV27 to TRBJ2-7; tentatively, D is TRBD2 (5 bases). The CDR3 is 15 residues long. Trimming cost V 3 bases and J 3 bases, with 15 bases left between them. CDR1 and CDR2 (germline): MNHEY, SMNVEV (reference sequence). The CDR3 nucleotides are TGTGCCAGCAGTTTTACGGGGTGGGGTAACTACGAGCAGTACTTC. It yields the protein CASSFTGWGNYEQYF.

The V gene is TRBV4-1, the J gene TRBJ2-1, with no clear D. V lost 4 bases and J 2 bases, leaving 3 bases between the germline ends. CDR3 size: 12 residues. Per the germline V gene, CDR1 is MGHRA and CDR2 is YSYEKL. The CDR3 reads CASSPAYNEQFF. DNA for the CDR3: TGCGCCAGCAGCCCGGCCTACAATGAGCAGTTCTTC.

The CDR3 DNA is TGTGCCAGCAGTGGACTTAAACCCCTCCACTTT. The encoded protein is CASSGLKPLHF. The chain is built from TRBV2 and TRBJ1-6; D remains unclear. Trimming took off 4 bases at V and 12 bases at J, with 7 bases between the two ends. Germline V lookup: CDR1 SNHLY, CDR2 FYNNEI. There are 11 residues in the CDR3.

The CDR3 reads CASSPEGSSPRLFF. As DNA, the CDR3 is TGTGCCAGCTCACCGGAGGGCAGTTCCCCCAGGCTGTTTTTT. This chain links TRBV18 with TRBJ1-4; unclear D gene. V gave up 3 bases and J gave up 14 bases, with 19 bases separating them. This CDR3 is 14 amino acids long. Germline V CDR1 and CDR2: KGHSH, LQKENI.

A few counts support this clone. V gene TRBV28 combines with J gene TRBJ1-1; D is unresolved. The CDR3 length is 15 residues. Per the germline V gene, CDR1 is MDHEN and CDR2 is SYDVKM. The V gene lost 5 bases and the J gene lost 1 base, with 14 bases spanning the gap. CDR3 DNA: TGTGCCAGCAGTCCCGGGTCCTACCAGAACACTGAAGCTTTCTTT. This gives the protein CASSPGSYQNTEAFF.

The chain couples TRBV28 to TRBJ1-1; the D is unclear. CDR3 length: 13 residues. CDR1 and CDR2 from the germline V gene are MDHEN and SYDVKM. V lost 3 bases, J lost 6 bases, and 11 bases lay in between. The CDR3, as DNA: TGTGCCAGCAGTTTCGCCCGGGGTCCTGAAGCTTTCTTT. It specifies CASSFARGPEAFF.

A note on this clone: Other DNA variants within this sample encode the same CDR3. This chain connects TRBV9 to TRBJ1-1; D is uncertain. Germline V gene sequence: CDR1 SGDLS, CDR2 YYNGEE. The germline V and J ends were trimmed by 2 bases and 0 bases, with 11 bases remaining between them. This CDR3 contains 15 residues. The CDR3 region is CASSVGGQMNTEAFF. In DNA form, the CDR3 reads TGTGCCAGCAGCGTTGGAGGGCAGATGAACACTGAAGCTTTCTTT.

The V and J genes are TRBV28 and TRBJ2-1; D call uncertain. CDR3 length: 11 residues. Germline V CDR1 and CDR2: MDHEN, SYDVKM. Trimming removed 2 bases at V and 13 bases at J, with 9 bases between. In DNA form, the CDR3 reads TGTGCCAGCAGTTTAGGTTTGGGCCAGTTCTTC. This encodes CASSLGLGQFF.

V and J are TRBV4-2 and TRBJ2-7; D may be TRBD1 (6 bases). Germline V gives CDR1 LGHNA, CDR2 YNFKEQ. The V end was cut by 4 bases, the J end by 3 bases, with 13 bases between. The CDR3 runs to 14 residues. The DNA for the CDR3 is TGTGCCAGCAGCCGGGGGCAGGGAAACTACGAGCAGTACTTC. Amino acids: CASSRGQGNYEQYF.

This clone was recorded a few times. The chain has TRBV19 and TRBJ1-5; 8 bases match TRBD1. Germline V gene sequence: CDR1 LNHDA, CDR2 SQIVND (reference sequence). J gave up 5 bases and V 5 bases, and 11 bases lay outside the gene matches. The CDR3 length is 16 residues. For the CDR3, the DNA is TGTGCCAGTAGTTTCCGGAGGGACAGGACTTATCAGCCCCAGCATTTT. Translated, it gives CASSFRRDRTYQPQHF.